These 5 T cell receptor beta chains share one sample of origin, sequenced in a study of control samples from healthy donors and cancer patients. Libraries were prepared by immunoSEQ multiplex PCR; TCRdb keeps only in-frame clonotypes and omits some of them. This sample yields 100,000 or so clones, of which 83% are seen a single time; less than 15% belongs to the top ten. Sequenced input: blood. Receptors were obtained from a woman between 50 and 59 years old in good health.

V usage is TRBV2 and J usage is TRBJ1-6; D uncertain. The CDR3 sequence is 14 residues long. The germline CDR1 and CDR2 sequences are SNHLY and FYNNEI. V was pared by 6 bases and J by 5 bases, with 11 bases between. As DNA, the CDR3 is TGTGCCAGCAGGTCGGCAGCTAATAATTCACCCCTCCACTTT. Its translation is CASRSAANNSPLHF. The full variable domain, its missing parts supplied by reference TRBV2 and TRBJ1-6, is EPEVTQTPSHQVTQMGQEVILRCVPISNHLYFYWYRQILGQKVEFLVSFYNNEISEKSEIFDDQFSVERPDGSNFTLKIRSTKLEDSAMYFCASRSAANNSPLHFGNGTRLTVT.

The gene calls are TRBV7-8 and TRBJ1-1; possible D gene TRBD1, 5 bases. This CDR3 has 15 amino acids. Germline V gives CDR1 SGHVS, CDR2 FQNEAQ. The V gene lost 1 base and the J gene lost 1 base, with 10 bases spanning the gap. This CDR3 reads CASSLGAGWNTEAFF. The CDR3 DNA reads as TGTGCCAGCAGCTTAGGGGCAGGGTGGAACACTGAAGCTTTCTTT. Variable domain in full (rest from reference TRBV7-8 and TRBJ1-1): GAGVSQSPRYKVAKRGQDVALRCDPISGHVSLFWYQQALGQGPEFLTYFQNEAQLDKSGLPSDRFFAERPEGSVSTLKIQRTQQEDSAVYLCASSLGAGWNTEAFFGQGTRLTVV.

The gene calls are TRBV4-3 and TRBJ1-6; D perhaps matches TRBD1 (5 bases). Germline CDR1 LGHNA, CDR2 YSLEER. This CDR3 region has 16 residues. The V gene lost 6 bases and the J gene lost 6 bases, with 18 bases spanning the gap. The CDR3 DNA is TGCGCCAGCAGGCGCGCAGGGTCCGCCGGTAATTCACCCCTCCACTTT. It is translated as CASRRAGSAGNSPLHF.

This chain connects TRBV28 to TRBJ1-3; the match to TRBD1 covers 10 bases. This CDR3 is 15 amino acids long. V was pared by 6 bases and J by 4 bases, with 6 bases of the junction left unmatched. Germline CDR1 reads MDHEN; CDR2 reads SYDVKM. The CDR3 region has the DNA TGTGCCAGCAGCCTGGACAGGGGGTCCGGAAACACCATATATTTT. Translation: CASSLDRGSGNTIYF.

The V gene is TRBV27, the J gene TRBJ1-2; D perhaps matches TRBD1 (6 bases). The CDR3 has 15 residues. Germline CDR1 is MNHEY and CDR2 is SMNVEV (reference sequence). V lost 5 bases, J lost 4 bases, and 17 bases lay in between. The CDR3 loop reads CASSPRTEWGYGYTF. Here the CDR3 DNA reads TGTGCCAGCAGTCCCCGGACAGAGTGGGGCTATGGCTACACCTTC.